This T cell receptor (beta chain) derives from a study of T cells in Graves' hyperthyroidism and ophthalmopathy. Hyperthyroidism had been newly diagnosed in patients aged 18 to 65, and its duration was under 2 months. The PBMCs studied were ones that came from roughly 11 ml fresh peripheral blood. CDR1 and CDR2 (germline): MNHEY, SVGEGT. CDR3 length: 16 amino acids. Germline trimming cut 6 bases from V and 2 bases from J; bases unmatched to any gene: 10. General observations from the study: Before onset, ophthalmopathy was predicted by the model a median 6.5 months earlier.

There were TCR beta CDR3 regions amplified from RNA transcripts. The TCR CDR3 first-round RT-PCR relied on the HTBI primer set. TCRdb re-called the multiplex PCR reads with MiXCR, one entry per CDR3 protein. This table holds more than 300,000 distinct CDR3 sequences, less than 15% found once. The sample holds many counts of this clonotype. The antigen is undetermined. The clonotype was recovered from a woman younger than 35 with Graves' hyperthyroidism. Sequenced: blood. The chain links TRBV6-2 or TRBV6-3 to TRBJ2-3, with 8 bases matching TRBD1. The CDR3 coding sequence is TGTGCCAGCAGGACGGACAGGGCGAGTCTCACAGATACGCAGTATTTT. Amino acid sequence: CASRTDRASLTDTQYF.